The next 10 T cell receptor beta chains were all read from a single sample in a study of early T cells in non-severe SARS-CoV-2 infection. TCRdb re-analysed the 5' RACE reads in MiXCR, keeping a single row per CDR3 protein. The sample has fewer than 60,000 distinct CDR3 sequences; 11% are singletons. The sequencing sample was made of whole blood. All receptors come from an adult who was a healthcare worker with PCR-confirmed SARS-CoV-2 infection or an uninfected control (not recorded which).

Concerning this clonotype: With a much larger clone just one base away, this may be a read error. The J gene is TRBJ2-3, the V gene TRBV11-2, with D uncertain. Germline V lookup: CDR1 SGHAT, CDR2 FQNNGV. The CDR3 totals 14 residues. CDR3 protein: CTSSIQPSTDTQYF. The CDR3 DNA is TGTACCAGCAGCATCCAACCTAGCACAGATACGCAGTATTTT.

The chain has TRBV20-1 and TRBJ2-7; D is unresolved. V was shortened by 2 bases and J by 4 bases, with 9 bases between the two germline ends. The CDR3 has 12 amino acids. CDR1 and CDR2 (germline): DFQATT, SNEGSKA (reference sequence). The CDR3 reads CSARPWGYEQYF. In nucleotides, the CDR3 is TGCAGTGCTAGACCTTGGGGATACGAGCAGTACTTC.

The chain joins TRBV29-1 to TRBJ2-2; 8 positions match TRBD1. V lost 2 bases, J lost 4 bases, and 6 bases stayed unmatched. The CDR3 length is 15 residues. Per germline, CDR1 SQVTM and CDR2 ANQGSEA. CDR3 sequence reads: CSVEPLDRVTGELFF. CDR3 nucleotide sequence: TGCAGCGTTGAACCATTGGACAGGGTCACCGGGGAGCTGTTTTTT.

This clonotype was detected ten times or more. CDR3 coding DNA: TGTGCCAGCAGTTTTGTGGAGGGGGGGCACGGAAACACCATATATTTT. It encodes CASSFVEGGHGNTIYF. This rearrangement joins TRBV28 to TRBJ1-3; D may be TRBD1 (6 bases). The CDR3 covers 16 residues. In germline, CDR1 is MDHEN, CDR2 SYDVKM. Trimming took off 3 bases at V and 4 bases at J, with 16 bases between the two ends.

The chain employs TRBV29-1 and TRBJ2-5; possible D gene TRBD1, 5 bases. The germline V gene has CDR1 SQVTM and CDR2 ANQGSEA. V lost 5 bases to trimming and J lost 5 bases, with 15 bases between them. The CDR3 totals 13 residues. The CDR3 DNA reads TGCAGCGTTACCAGTACAGGAGTTGAGACCCAGTACTTC. Translating gives CSVTSTGVETQYF.

In this sample, this clonotype turned up many times. The chain recombines TRBV29-1 with TRBJ1-6, with D hard to call. The CDR3 sequence is 13 residues long. Trimming stripped 7 bases from V and 10 bases from J, with 17 bases between. Germline CDR1 reads SQVTM; CDR2 reads ANQGSEA. The CDR3 DNA reads TGCAGCGCTGTGGAGTACCTAAGCTCACCCCTCCACTTT. The encoded protein is CSAVEYLSSPLHF.

This clonotype was seen a few times. J is TRBJ2-1 and V is TRBV7-3, with 9 nucleotides matching TRBD2. CDR3 length equals 15 residues. Trimming at V came to 5 bases and at J to 4 bases, leaving 6 bases not matched to a gene. Germline CDR1 SGHTA, CDR2 FQGTGA. The CDR3 sequence: CASSRSTSGYNEQFF. CDR3 bases: TGTGCCAGCAGCAGATCGACTAGCGGATACAATGAGCAGTTCTTC.

V is TRBV4-1 and J is TRBJ2-7; 7 bases line up with TRBD1. The J segment lost 3 bases and the V segment lost 0 bases, leaving 8 bases of the junction unmatched. This CDR3 is 16 amino acids long. The V gene's germline CDR1 is MGHRA and CDR2 YSYEKL. This CDR3 is CASSQDPGTAVYEQYF. The CDR3 coding sequence is TGCGCCAGCAGCCAAGATCCCGGGACAGCCGTCTACGAGCAGTACTTC.

The chain is built from TRBV9 and TRBJ2-3; D is ambiguous. V was pared by 4 bases and J by 5 bases, with 8 bases between. The CDR3 is made up of 12 amino acids. CDR1 SGDLS and CDR2 YYNGEE come from the germline V gene. The CDR3 region is CASSPRGDTQYF. The CDR3 coding sequence is TGTGCCAGCAGCCCCCGTGGAGATACGCAGTATTTT.

The chain has TRBV6-1 and TRBJ2-6, with TRBD1 matching 12 bases. The germline gives CDR1 MNHNS, CDR2 SASEGT. V shed 6 bases and J 2 bases; nucleotides not matched to a gene: 5. The CDR3 sequence is 17 residues long. The CDR3, as DNA: TGTGCCAGCAGGGCCGGGACAGGGGGCACTGGGGCCAACGTCCTGACTTTC. Amino acid sequence: CASRAGTGGTGANVLTF.